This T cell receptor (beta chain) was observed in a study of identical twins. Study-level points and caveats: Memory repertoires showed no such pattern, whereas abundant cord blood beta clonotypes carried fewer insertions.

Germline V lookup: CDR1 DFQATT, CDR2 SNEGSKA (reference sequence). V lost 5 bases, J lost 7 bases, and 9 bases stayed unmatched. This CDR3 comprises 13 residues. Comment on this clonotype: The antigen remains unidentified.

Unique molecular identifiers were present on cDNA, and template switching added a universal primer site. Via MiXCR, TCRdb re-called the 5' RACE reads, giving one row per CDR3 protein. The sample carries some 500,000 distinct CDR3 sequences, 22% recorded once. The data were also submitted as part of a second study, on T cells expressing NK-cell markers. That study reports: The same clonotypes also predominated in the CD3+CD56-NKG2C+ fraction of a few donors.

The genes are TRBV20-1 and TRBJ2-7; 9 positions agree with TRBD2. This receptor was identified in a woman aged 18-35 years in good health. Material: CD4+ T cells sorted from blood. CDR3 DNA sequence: TGCAGTGCTTGGATAGCGGGAGAGACGGAGCAGTACTTC. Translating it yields CSAWIAGETEQYF.